The 3 T cell receptor beta chains reported below all come from one sample, sequenced in a study of blood T cell repertoires in COVID-19. Assay: immunoSEQ multiplex PCR; the TCRdb copy retains only in-frame clones and omits some. This table holds 190,000 or so clones, about 88% found once. The specimen sequenced was peripheral blood. These receptors were obtained from a woman aged 25-40 years with active or convalescent COVID-19.

The chain links TRBV5-1 to TRBJ1-6; 9 bases fit TRBD1. CDR1 is SGHRS and CDR2 is YFSETQ in the germline V gene. The junction had 4 bases not matched to a gene; V was cut back by 4 bases and J by 2 bases. This CDR3 contains 16 residues. CDR3 sequence: CASSTTGGAYNSPLHF. The CDR3 DNA reads TGCGCCAGCAGCACAACAGGGGGCGCCTATAATTCACCCCTCCACTTT.

V and J are TRBV29-1 and TRBJ1-4; D might be TRBD1 (6 bases). The ends were cut back, 4 bases at V and 7 bases at J, with 16 bases in the middle. Germline values: CDR1 SQVTM, CDR2 ANQGSEA. The CDR3 is 14 amino acids. CDR3 amino acids: CSVGLGAVGEKLFF. The DNA for the CDR3 is TGCAGCGTTGGGTTGGGGGCGGTCGGTGAAAAACTGTTTTTT.

The chain combines TRBV6-5 with TRBJ1-5; D is perhaps TRBD1 (5 bases). The CDR3 extends over 14 amino acids. Per the germline V gene, CDR1 is MNHEY and CDR2 is SVGAGI. V shed 6 bases and J shed 4 bases, with 13 bases lying between them. As DNA, the CDR3 is TGTGCCAGCAGGACCAGGACAAGTAATCAGCCCCAGCATTTT. Amino acid sequence: CASRTRTSNQPQHF.